This TCR beta chain was observed in a study of T cell clonality in common variable immunodeficiency. Study results and caveats: What drives increased CVID clonality needs T cell subpopulation sequencing. Fewer TCRbeta clones were shared among CVID subjects than controls.

Sequencing input was equivalent genomic DNA from CVID and controls. Libraries were prepared by immunoSEQ multiplex PCR; TCRdb keeps only in-frame clonotypes and omits some of them. The sample holds about 30,000 clones, and no clone turns up only once. The CDR3 length is 16 residues. The junction had 15 bases not matched to a gene; V was cut back by 7 bases and J by 4 bases. The germline V gene has CDR1 LNHDA and CDR2 SQIVND (reference sequence). This clone has at least ten counts. As yet, its antigen is unknown. The read terminates 3 residues before the CDR3 end, so the remaining end is supplied by the germline J gene. The identical CDR3 is also encoded by other nucleotide sequences in the sample. Both groups were predominantly of Caucasian heritage.

The source of this sequence is a person between 18 and 75 years old in good health. Specimen: peripheral blood mononuclear cells. The rearrangement joins TRBV19 to TRBJ1-1; 7 bases match TRBD1. CDR3 sequence reads: CASKRDRAGLGTEAFF. CDR3 DNA (partial): TGTGCCAGTAAACGGGACAGAGCCGGTTTGGGCACTGAA.